This TCR beta chain was identified during a study of cytomegalovirus exposure and HLA in healthy donors. The germline gives CDR1 SEHNR, CDR2 FQNEAQ (reference sequence). There are 19 residues in the CDR3. V dropped 4 bases and J dropped 6; count of bases not matched to a gene: 16. With 60 Vbeta and 13 Jbeta primers, the PCR was carried out. This table comes from immunoSEQ multiplex PCR, and its TCRdb copy is limited to in-frame clones, with some not included. The table lists 100,000 to 150,000 clones, roughly 75% of them singletons. V and J are TRBV7-9 and TRBJ2-3; 13 positions agree with TRBD2. Sequenced material: PBMCs. The TCR was taken from a woman between 45 and 60 years old in good health and CMV-seronegative. CDR3 amino acids: CASSSPEFVGTSGIDTQYF. CDR3 nucleotides: TGTGCCAGCAGCTCCCCGGAGTTTGTGGGGACTAGCGGGATCGATACGCAGTATTTT. The complete variable domain, with remaining parts taken from reference TRBV7-9 and TRBJ2-3, reads DTGVSQNPRHKITKRGQNVTFRCDPISEHNRLYWYRQTLGQGPEFLTYFQNEAQLEKSRLLSDRFSAERPKGSFSTLEIQRTEQGDSAMYLCASSSPEFVGTSGIDTQYFGPGTRLTVL.